This record looks at one T cell receptor beta chain sequence and its context. Profiled with immunoSEQ multiplex PCR; TCRdb holds only in-frame clones, not every one. The data show 100,000 to 150,000 clones, about 92% seen once. This sample was taken from a study of T cell responses to AZD1222 COVID-19 vaccine. V dropped 4 bases and J dropped 11 bases, with 6 bases sitting between them. The germline CDR1 and CDR2 sequences are SGHTA and FQGNSA. There are 10 residues in the CDR3. The gene calls are TRBV7-2 and TRBJ2-1; D not certain. This receptor was taken from an adult in good health. The source was peripheral blood, collected on day 0 of AZD1222 vaccination. CDR3 protein: CASSWTQQFF. DNA of the CDR3: TGTGCCAGCAGCTGGACGCAGCAGTTCTTC.